The entry that follows covers one T cell receptor beta chain sequence. The sampling schedule covered blood at baseline, cycle 4 day 1, and cycle 7 day 1. These data originate in a study of OX40 agonist ivuxolimab in advanced cancers. In the study overall: Enrolled patients in dose escalation had cancers that were hepatocellular carcinoma, melanoma, renal cell or head and neck cancer. Therapy given before enrollment (anti-PD-1, anti-PD-L1 or anti-CTLA-4) was allowed, and around 41% had some.

Germline V gene lookup returns CDR1 SGHTA and CDR2 FQGNSA. The CDR3 sequence is 14 residues long. Trimming pared 5 bases from V and 6 bases from J, leaving 16 bases between. Clones were sequenced by immunoSEQ multiplex PCR, and TCRdb holds only the in-frame ones, with some missing. The sample lists around 67,000 clones, around nine tenths seen once, with about 1.3% in the top ten. The rearrangement links TRBV7-2 to TRBJ1-1; no clear D. The sequencing used CD4+ or CD8+ T cells sorted from blood, collected in a trial of the OX40 agonist ivuxolimab. This receptor was identified in an adult with an advanced solid tumor such as melanoma, head and neck, liver or kidney cancer. The CDR3 DNA sequence: TGTGCCAGCAGCCCCCGACCCTCGGCCGCTGAAGCTTTCTTT. This sequence encodes CASSPRPSAAEAFF.